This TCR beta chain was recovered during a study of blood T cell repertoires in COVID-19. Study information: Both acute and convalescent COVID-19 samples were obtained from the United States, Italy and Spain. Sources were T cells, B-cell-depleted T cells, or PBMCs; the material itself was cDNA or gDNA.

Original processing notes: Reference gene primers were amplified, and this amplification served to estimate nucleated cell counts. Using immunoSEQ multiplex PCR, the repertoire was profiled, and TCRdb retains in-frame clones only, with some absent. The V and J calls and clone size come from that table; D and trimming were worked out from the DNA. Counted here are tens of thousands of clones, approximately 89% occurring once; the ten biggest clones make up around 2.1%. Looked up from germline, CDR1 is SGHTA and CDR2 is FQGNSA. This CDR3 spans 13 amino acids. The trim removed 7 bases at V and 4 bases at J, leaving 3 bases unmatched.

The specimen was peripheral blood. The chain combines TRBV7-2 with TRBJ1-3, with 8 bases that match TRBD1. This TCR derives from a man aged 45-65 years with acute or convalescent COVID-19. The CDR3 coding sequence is TGTGCCAGCACCCGGGACAGGGGAAACACCATATATTTT. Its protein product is CASTRDRGNTIYF.